Shown below are 10 T cell receptor beta chains from a single sample sequenced in a study of blood T cell repertoires in COVID-19. Data came from immunoSEQ multiplex PCR; TCRdb stores just in-frame clones and leaves some out. Of about 17,000 clones listed, roughly 93% are singletons. The source material was peripheral blood. The receptor set was obtained from a human donor in a cohort sampled during active COVID-19.

The CDR3, as DNA: TGTGCCAGTAGTATAGTCCGCCCAAGGCGGACAGGCATCTACTATGGCTACACCTTC. It encodes CASSIVRPRRTGIYYGYTF. The chain couples TRBV19 to TRBJ1-2; 7 positions agree with TRBD1. CDR3 size: 19 residues. The V segment lost 1 base and the J segment 3 bases; nucleotides outside the gene matches: 17. The germline CDR1 and CDR2 sequences are LNHDA and SQIVND (reference sequence).

This clone was detected only once. The V gene is TRBV9, the J gene TRBJ1-3, with D perhaps matching TRBD1 (6 bases). Trimming left V 3 bases short and J 4 bases short, with 8 bases between. Germline V gene lookup returns CDR1 SGDLS and CDR2 YYNGEE. The CDR3 loop spans 13 amino acids. CDR3 loop: CASSGGLGNTIYF. The CDR3 coding sequence is TGTGCCAGCAGCGGGGGGCTCGGAAACACCATATATTTT. Together with reference TRBV9 and TRBJ1-3, the CDR3 gives the full variable domain: DSGVTQTPKHLITATGQRVTLRCSPRSGDLSVYWYQQSLDQGLQFLIQYYNGEERAKGNILERFSAQQFPDLHSELNLSSLELGDSALYFCASSGGLGNTIYFGEGSWLTVV.

The chain couples TRBV19 to TRBJ2-5; D is possibly TRBD2 (6 bases). Per the germline V gene, CDR1 is LNHDA and CDR2 is SQIVND (reference sequence). The CDR3 sequence is 14 residues long. V was cut by 4 bases and J by 1 base, with 10 bases left in between. The DNA of the CDR3 is TGTGCCAGTAGTAACGGGGGTATCCAAGAGACCCAGTACTTC. It is translated as CASSNGGIQETQYF.

CDR3 sequence reads: CASSPGQGNSPLHF. In DNA, the CDR3 is TGTGCCAGCAGCCCAGGACAGGGGAATTCACCCCTCCACTTT. The chain carries TRBV11-2 and TRBJ1-6; 9 bases line up with TRBD1. The CDR3 is made up of 14 amino acids. After removal of 5 bases from V and 7 bases from J, the junction contained 3 bases not matched to a gene. The V gene's germline CDR1 is SGHAT and CDR2 FQNNGV.

This sequence joins TRBV3-1 (or the pseudogene TRBV3-2) and TRBJ2-1, with 10 bases identical to TRBD2. With V trimmed by 4 bases and J by 4 bases, 1 base remained unmatched. The CDR3 is 14 amino acids. In germline, CDR1 is LGHDT, CDR2 YNNKEL (reference sequence). The CDR3 DNA sequence: TGTGCCAGCAGCCGACTAGCGGGTTACAATGAGCAGTTCTTC. Translating it yields CASSRLAGYNEQFF.

The rearrangement links TRBV19 to TRBJ1-5, with 9 positions matching TRBD1. V lost 6 bases to trimming and J lost 7 bases; unmatched junction nucleotides: 10. In germline, CDR1 is LNHDA, CDR2 SQIVND (reference sequence). The CDR3 has 15 amino acids. Written as DNA, the CDR3 is TGTGCCAGTAGCCAAACCGGGACAGGGACGCAGCCCCAGCATTTT. It codes for CASSQTGTGTQPQHF.

In its sample, this clone was seen once. The gene calls are TRBV6-5 and TRBJ2-3, with D unresolved. Trimming removed 11 bases from V and 5 bases from J, with 17 bases in between. The germline gives CDR1 MNHEY, CDR2 SVGAGI. This CDR3 contains 13 residues. CDR3: CAHPRLFGDTQYF. Written as DNA, the CDR3 is TGTGCCCATCCGAGGCTTTTTGGAGATACGCAGTATTTT.

The chain couples TRBV11-2 to TRBJ1-1, with a possible D match to TRBD1 (5 bases). CDR1 is SGHAT, CDR2 FQNNGV, per germline. The CDR3 totals 17 residues. V was pared by 1 base and J by 1 base, with 16 bases between. The CDR3: CASSLGAGRRPNTEAFF. CDR3 bases: TGTGCCAGCAGCTTAGGTGCAGGGCGGAGACCGAACACTGAAGCTTTCTTT.

The gene calls are TRBV30 and TRBJ1-6; a weak D match, TRBD1 (5 bases). Germline assignment: CDR1 GTSNPN and CDR2 SVGIG (reference sequence). CDR3 size: 13 residues. Trimming removed 2 bases from V and 7 bases from J, with 9 bases in between. CDR3 nucleotides: TGTGCCTGGAGTCCAGGGCTCAATTCACCCCTCCACTTT. It specifies CAWSPGLNSPLHF.

This chain links TRBV7-2 with TRBJ2-5; 9 bases agree with TRBD2. Trimming cost V 3 bases and J 7 bases; bases outside gene matches: 6. The length of the CDR3 is 14 residues. CDR1 SGHTA and CDR2 FQGNSA come from the germline V gene. The CDR3 DNA reads as TGTGCCAGCAGCTTTAATAGCGGGAGCGCGACCCAGTACTTC. It is translated as CASSFNSGSATQYF.